This T cell receptor (beta chain) was profiled in a study of cytomegalovirus exposure and HLA in healthy donors. Findings and caveats of the study: Sequence variants that were highly shared formed a cluster that was likely a sequencing artifact.

Amplification used 60 Vbeta primers and 13 Jbeta primers. TCRdb keeps only in-frame clones here, not all; method: immunoSEQ multiplex PCR. The sample holds 130,000 or so clones, roughly 88% seen once. A remark on this clone: Its antigen is not known.

Sequencing used PBMCs. This receptor was obtained from a young woman in good health and CMV-seropositive.

The CDR3 nucleotides read TGCAGCGGGTGGGAGATCGGGTCCTATGGCTACACCTTC. This translates into CSGWEIGSYGYTF. The chain is built from TRBV29-1 and TRBJ1-2; no firm D call. V was trimmed by 7 bases and J by 4 bases, leaving 16 bases between them. The germline V gene encodes CDR1 SQVTM and CDR2 ANQGSEA. The CDR3 has 13 amino acids.